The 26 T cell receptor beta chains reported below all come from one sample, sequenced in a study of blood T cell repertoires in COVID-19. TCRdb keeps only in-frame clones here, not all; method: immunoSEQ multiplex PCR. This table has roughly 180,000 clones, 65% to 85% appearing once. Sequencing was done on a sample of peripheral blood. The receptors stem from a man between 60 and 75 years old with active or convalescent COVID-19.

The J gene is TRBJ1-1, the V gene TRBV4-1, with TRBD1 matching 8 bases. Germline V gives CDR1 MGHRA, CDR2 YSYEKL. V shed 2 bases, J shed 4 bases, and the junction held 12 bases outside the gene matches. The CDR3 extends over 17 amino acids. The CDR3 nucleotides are TGCGCCAGCAGCCAATGGGCACAGGGGGATTTACCCACTGAAGCTTTCTTT. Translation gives CASSQWAQGDLPTEAFF.

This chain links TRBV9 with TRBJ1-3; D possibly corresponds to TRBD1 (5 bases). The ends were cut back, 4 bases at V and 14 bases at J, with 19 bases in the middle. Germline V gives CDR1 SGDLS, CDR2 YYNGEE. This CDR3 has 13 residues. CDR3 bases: TGTGCCAGCAGCCCATCGGGCCAGGGTCAATTATATTTT. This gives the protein CASSPSGQGQLYF.

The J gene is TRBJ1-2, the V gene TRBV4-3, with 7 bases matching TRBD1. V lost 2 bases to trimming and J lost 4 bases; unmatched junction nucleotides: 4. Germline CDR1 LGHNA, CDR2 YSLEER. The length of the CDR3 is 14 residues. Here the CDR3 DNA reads TGCGCCAGCAGCCAACAGGGACAGATCTATGGCTACACCTTC. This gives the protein CASSQQGQIYGYTF.

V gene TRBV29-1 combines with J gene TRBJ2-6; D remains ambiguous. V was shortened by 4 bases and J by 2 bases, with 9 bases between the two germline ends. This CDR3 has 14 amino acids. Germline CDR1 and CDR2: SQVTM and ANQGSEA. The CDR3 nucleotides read TGCAGCGTTGCCTTCACAGCTGGGGCCAACGTCCTGACTTTC. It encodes CSVAFTAGANVLTF. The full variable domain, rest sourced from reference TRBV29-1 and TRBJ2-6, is SAVISQKPSRDICQRGTSLTIQCQVDSQVTMMFWYRQQPGQSLTLIATANQGSEATYESGFVIDKFPISRPNLTFSTLTVSNMSPEDSSIYLCSVAFTAGANVLTFGAGSRLTVL.

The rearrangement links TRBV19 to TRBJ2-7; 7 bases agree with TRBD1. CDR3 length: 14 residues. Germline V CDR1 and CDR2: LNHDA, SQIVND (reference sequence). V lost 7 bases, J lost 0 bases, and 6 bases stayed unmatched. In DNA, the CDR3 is TGTGCCAGTACCGGGACAGCCAACTCCTACGAGCAGTACTTC. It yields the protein CASTGTANSYEQYF.

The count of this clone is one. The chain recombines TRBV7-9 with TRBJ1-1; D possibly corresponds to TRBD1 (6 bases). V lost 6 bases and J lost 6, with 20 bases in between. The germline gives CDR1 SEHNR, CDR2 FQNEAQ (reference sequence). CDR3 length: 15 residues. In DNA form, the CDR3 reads TGTGCCAGCAGTACCCTCGACAGGTTCGGATCTGAAGCTTTCTTT. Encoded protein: CASSTLDRFGSEAFF.

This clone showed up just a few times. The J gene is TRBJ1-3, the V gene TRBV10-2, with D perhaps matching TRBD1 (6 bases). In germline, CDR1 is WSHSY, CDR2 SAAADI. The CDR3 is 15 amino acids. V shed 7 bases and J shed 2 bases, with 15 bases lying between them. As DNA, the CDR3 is TGCGCCAGCAAGCTGGGACATAACCCTGGAAACACCATATATTTT. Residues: CASKLGHNPGNTIYF.

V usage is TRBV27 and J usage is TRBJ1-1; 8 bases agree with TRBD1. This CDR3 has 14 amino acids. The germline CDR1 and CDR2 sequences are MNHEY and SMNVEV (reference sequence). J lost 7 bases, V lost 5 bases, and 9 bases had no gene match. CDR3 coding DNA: TGTGCCAGCAGTGACAAACAGGGGGTAGGTGAAGCTTTCTTT. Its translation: CASSDKQGVGEAFF.

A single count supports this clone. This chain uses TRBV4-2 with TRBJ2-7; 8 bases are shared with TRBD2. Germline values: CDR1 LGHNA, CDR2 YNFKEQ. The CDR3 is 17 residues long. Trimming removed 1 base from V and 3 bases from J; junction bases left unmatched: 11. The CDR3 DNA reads TGTGCCAGCAGCCAAGGAGAAGCGCTAGCGGGTGGCTACGAGCAGTACTTC. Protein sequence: CASSQGEALAGGYEQYF.

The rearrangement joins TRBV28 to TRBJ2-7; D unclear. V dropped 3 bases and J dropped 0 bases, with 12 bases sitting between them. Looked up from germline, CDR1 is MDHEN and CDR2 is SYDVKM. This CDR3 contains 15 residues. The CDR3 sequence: CASSLAGASSYEQYF. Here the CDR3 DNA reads TGTGCCAGCAGTTTGGCAGGTGCGAGCTCCTACGAGCAGTACTTC.

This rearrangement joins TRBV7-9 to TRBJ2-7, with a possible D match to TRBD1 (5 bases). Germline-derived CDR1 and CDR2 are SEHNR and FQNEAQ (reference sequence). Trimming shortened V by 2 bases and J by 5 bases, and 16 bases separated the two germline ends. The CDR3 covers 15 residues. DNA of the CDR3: TGTGCCAGCAGCTTATCCTCGGAAGGGGTCGACGAGCAGTACTTC. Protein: CASSLSSEGVDEQYF.

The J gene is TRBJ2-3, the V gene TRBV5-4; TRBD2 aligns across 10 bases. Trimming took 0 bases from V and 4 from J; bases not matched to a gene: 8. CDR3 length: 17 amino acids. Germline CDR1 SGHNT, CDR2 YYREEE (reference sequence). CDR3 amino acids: CASSLAVASGSPDTQYF. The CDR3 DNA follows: TGTGCCAGCAGCTTGGCGGTGGCTAGCGGGAGCCCAGATACGCAGTATTTT.

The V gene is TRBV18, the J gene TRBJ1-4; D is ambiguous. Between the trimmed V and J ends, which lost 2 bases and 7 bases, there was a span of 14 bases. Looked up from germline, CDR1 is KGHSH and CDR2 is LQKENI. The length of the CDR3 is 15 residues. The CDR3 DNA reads TGTGCCAGCTCACCAATACGGTCCGTTAGTGAAAAACTGTTTTTT. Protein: CASSPIRSVSEKLFF.

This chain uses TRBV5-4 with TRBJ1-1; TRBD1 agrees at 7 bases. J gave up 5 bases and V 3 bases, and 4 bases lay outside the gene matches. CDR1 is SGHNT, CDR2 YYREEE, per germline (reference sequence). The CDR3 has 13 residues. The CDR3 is CASSSTGRTEAFF. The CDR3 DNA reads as TGTGCCAGCAGCTCGACAGGGCGGACTGAAGCTTTCTTT. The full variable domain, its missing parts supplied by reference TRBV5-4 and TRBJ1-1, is ETGVTQSPTHLIKTRGQQVTLRCSSQSGHNTVSWYQQALGQGPQFIFQYYREEENGRGNFPPRFSGLQFPNYSSELNVNALELDDSALYLCASSSTGRTEAFFGQGTRLTVV.

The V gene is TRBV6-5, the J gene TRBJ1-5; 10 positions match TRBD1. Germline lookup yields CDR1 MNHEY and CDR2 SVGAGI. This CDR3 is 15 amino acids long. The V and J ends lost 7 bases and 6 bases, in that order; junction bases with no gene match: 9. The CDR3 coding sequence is TGTGCCAGCACCTTAACGACAGGGGGCGGTCAGCCCCAGCATTTT. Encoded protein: CASTLTTGGGQPQHF.

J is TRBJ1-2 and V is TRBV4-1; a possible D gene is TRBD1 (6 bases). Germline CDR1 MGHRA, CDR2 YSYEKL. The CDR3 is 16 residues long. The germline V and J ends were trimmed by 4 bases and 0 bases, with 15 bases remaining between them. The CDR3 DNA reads TGCGCCAGCAGCCGGACCACCGGGACAACTAACTATGGCTACACCTTC. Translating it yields CASSRTTGTTNYGYTF.

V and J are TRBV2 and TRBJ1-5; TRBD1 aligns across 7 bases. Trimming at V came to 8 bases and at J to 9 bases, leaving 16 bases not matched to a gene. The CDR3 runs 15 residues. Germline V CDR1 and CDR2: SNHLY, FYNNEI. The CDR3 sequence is CASLLRQGTEAPQHF. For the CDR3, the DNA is TGTGCCAGCCTTCTAAGACAGGGCACCGAGGCGCCCCAGCATTTT.

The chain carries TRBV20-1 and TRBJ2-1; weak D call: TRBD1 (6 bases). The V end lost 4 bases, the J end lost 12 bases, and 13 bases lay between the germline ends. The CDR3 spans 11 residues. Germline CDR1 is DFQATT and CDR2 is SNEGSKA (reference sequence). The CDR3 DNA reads TGCAGTGCTAAGGTCTGGGGGCGGCAGTTCTTC. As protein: CSAKVWGRQFF.

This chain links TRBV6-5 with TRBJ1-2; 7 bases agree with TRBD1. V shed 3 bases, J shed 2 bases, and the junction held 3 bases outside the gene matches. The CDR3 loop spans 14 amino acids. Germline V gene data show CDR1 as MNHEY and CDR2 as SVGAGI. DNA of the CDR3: TGTGCCAGCAGTTATGGCAGGGGGAACTATGGCTACACCTTC. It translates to CASSYGRGNYGYTF.

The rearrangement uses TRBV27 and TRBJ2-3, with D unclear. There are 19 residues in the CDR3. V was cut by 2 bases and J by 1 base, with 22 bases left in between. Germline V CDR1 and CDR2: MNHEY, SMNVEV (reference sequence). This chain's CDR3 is CASSLVSGYPLKGTDTQYF. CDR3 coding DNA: TGTGCCAGCAGTTTAGTTTCCGGGTACCCACTCAAGGGCACAGATACGCAGTATTTT.

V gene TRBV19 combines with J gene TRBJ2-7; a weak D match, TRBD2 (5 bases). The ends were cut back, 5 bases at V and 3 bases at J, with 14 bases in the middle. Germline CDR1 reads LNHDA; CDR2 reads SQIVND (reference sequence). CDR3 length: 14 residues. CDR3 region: CASSPAGLNYEQYF. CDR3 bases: TGTGCCAGTAGTCCCGCGGGTCTTAACTACGAGCAGTACTTC. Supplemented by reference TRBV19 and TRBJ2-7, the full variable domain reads DGGITQSPKYLFRKEGQNVTLSCEQNLNHDAMYWYRQDPGQGLRLIYYSQIVNDFQKGDIAEGYSVSREKKESFPLTVTSAQKNPTAFYLCASSPAGLNYEQYFGPGTRLTVT.

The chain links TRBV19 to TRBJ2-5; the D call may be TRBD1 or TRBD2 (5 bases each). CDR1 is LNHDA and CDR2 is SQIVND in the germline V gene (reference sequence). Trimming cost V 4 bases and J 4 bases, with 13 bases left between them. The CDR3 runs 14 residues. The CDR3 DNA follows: TGTGCCAGTAGTACAGACAGCGGTGGAGAGACCCAGTACTTC. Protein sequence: CASSTDSGGETQYF.

CDR3 region: CASSQQAAGQVYNEQFF. CDR3 nucleotide sequence: TGCGCCAGCAGCCAGCAAGCGGCGGGACAGGTCTACAATGAGCAGTTCTTC. The V call is TRBV4-1, the J call TRBJ2-1; 8 nucleotides line up with TRBD1. The CDR3 totals 17 residues. Germline CDR1 reads MGHRA; CDR2 reads YSYEKL. The V gene end was trimmed by 3 bases and the J gene end by 3 bases; junction bases not matched to a gene: 10.

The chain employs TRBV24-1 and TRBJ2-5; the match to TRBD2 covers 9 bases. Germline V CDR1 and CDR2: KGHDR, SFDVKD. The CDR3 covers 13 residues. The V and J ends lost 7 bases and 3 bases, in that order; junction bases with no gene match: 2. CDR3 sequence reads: CATSPSGEETQYF. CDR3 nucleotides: TGTGCCACCAGCCCTAGCGGGGAAGAGACCCAGTACTTC.

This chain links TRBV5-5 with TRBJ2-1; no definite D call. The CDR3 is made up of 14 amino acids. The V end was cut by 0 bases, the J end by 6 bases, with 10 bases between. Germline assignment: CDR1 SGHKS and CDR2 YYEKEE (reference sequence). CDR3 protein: CASSLALVLNEQFF. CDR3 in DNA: TGTGCCAGCAGCTTGGCCCTCGTCCTCAATGAGCAGTTCTTC.

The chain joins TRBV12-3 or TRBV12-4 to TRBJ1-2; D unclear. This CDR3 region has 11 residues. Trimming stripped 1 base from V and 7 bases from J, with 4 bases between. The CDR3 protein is CASSLGLGYTF. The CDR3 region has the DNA TGTGCCAGCAGTTTAGGGCTTGGCTACACCTTC.